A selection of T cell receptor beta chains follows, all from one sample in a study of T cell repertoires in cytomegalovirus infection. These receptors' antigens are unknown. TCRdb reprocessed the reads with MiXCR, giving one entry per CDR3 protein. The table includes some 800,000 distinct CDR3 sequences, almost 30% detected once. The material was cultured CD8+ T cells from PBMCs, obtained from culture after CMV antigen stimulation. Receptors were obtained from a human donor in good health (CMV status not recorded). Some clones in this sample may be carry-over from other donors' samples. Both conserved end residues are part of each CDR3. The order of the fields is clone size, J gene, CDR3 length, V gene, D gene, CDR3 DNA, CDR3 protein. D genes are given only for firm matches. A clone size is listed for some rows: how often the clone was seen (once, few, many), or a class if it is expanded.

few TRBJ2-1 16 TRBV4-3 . TGCGCCAGCAGCCCCCAAAGCAGAGGCCCCTACAATGAGCAGTTCTTC CASSPQSRGPYNEQFF
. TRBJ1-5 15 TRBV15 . TGTGCCACCAGCAGAGATCGAGGGGCCAGACAGCCCCAGCATTTT CATSRDRGARQPQHF
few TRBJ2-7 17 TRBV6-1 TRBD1 TGTGCCAGCAGTGAACCTTTAACGGGACAGGGGGCCGGCGAGCAGTACTTC CASSEPLTGQGAGEQYF
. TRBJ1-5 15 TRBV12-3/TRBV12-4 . TGTGCCAGCAGTTCGGGGAGTAGGAGCAATCAGCCCCAGCATTTT CASSSGSRSNQPQHF
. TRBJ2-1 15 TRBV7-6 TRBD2 TGTGCCAGCAGCTGGCGGGAGGGCTCCTACAATGAGCAGTTCTTC CASSWREGSYNEQFF
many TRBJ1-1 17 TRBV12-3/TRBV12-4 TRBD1 TGTGCCAGCAGTTTCCGGACAGGGGGTTCTTTGAACACTGAAGCTTTCTTT CASSFRTGGSLNTEAFF
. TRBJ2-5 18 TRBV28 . TGTGCCAGCAGTCCGCTATTGGGGGCTTCGACTATTCGGGAGACCCAGTACTTC CASSPLLGASTIRETQYF
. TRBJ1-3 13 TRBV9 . TGTGCCAGCAGCGGGGTCTCTGGAAACACCATATATTTT CASSGVSGNTIYF
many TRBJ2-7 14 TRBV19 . TGTGCCAGTAGTATAGATCACCAGAGCTACGAGCAGTACTTC CASSIDHQSYEQYF
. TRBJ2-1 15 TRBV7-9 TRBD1 TGTGCCAGCAGACCAACAGGGGCCTACTACAATGAGCAGTTCTTC CASRPTGAYYNEQFF
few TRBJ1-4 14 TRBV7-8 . TGTGCCAGCACCCCCCGTCAGGGCGGTGAAAAACTGTTTTTT CASTPRQGGEKLFF
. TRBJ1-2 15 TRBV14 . TGTGCCAGCAGCCAAGACACTCACAGGCTCTATGGCTACACCTTC CASSQDTHRLYGYTF
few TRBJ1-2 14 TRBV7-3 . TGTGCCAGCAGCTTAAGTCCTATACGCGATGGCTACACCTTC CASSLSPIRDGYTF
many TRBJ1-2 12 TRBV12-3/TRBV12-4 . TGTGCCAGCAGTGGATTCAGGGTTGGCTACACCTTC CASSGFRVGYTF
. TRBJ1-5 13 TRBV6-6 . TGTGCCATTCGGGGAGAAATTAATCAGCCCCAGCATTTT CAIRGEINQPQHF
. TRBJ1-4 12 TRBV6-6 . TGTGCCAGCAGTTACTTACGGGACGGGGTGTTTTTT CASSYLRDGVFF
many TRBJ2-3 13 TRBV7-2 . TGTGCCAGCAGCCCGGGGGGCCCAGATACGCAGTATTTT CASSPGGPDTQYF
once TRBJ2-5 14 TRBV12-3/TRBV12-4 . TGTGCCAGCAGCCCGGGCACAGTACAAGCGGCCCAGTACTTC CASSPGTVQAAQYF